This section outlines one T cell receptor (beta chain) sequence together with its context. This record comes from a study of shared clonotypes between healthy human individuals. Background on the study: The plates for each donor numbered three CD4 naive, three CD4 memory, two CD8 naive and one CD8 memory.

Naive CD8 populations comprised CD45RO-negative cells positively selected for CCR7, excluding terminally differentiated effector memory CD45RA+ cells. The assay was immunoSEQ multiplex PCR, and TCRdb's table has in-frame clones only and misses some. Here the sample spans under 700,000 clones, around 96% being singletons. The sample comprised naive CD8+ T cells sorted from blood. The source is a woman aged 30 to 39 in good health.

CDR3 sequence: CASSSLSRSGVTQYF. The CDR3 DNA is TGTGCCAGCAGCTCCCTCTCGCGCTCCGGGGTTACGCAGTATTTT. The V gene is TRBV13, the J gene TRBJ2-3, with D maybe TRBD2 (5 bases). This CDR3 is built from 15 residues. The germline CDR1 and CDR2 sequences are PRHDT and FYEKMQ (reference sequence). The V end was cut by 4 bases, the J end by 8 bases, with 19 bases between.